A selection of T cell receptor beta chains follows, all from one sample in a study of CD8 T cells in ankylosing spondylitis. TCRdb independently ran MiXCR on the 5' RACE reads; one entry per CDR3 protein. Among 180,000 or so distinct CDR3 sequences listed, roughly 11% were seen once. The sequenced sample consisted of blood, either unsorted or a sorted T cell fraction (not recorded which). Every receptor here comes from a male donor with ankylosing spondylitis or in good health (not recorded which). CDR3s include the opening cysteine and the closing phenylalanine or tryptophan. D genes are given only for firm matches. Size tells how often a clone was seen (once, few, many) or the class of an expanded clone, and some rows leave it out.

len: 16
v_gene: TRBV15
d_gene: NA
j_gene: TRBJ2-2
abundance: NA
CDR3aa: CATSKLRGGGAGELFF
CDR3nt: TGTGCCACCAGTAAACTCCGGGGCGGAGGCGCCGGGGAGCTGTTTTTT

len: 17
v_gene: TRBV4-3
d_gene: NA
j_gene: TRBJ1-4
abundance: many
CDR3aa: CASSQGAAFTTNEKLFF
CDR3nt: TGCGCCAGCAGCCAAGGGGCCGCGTTCACAACTAATGAAAAACTGTTTTTT

len: 14
v_gene: TRBV10-3
d_gene: TRBD2
j_gene: TRBJ2-1
abundance: many
CDR3aa: CAISPGLQYNEQFF
CDR3nt: TGTGCCATCAGTCCGGGACTACAATACAATGAGCAGTTCTTC

len: 17
v_gene: TRBV5-1
d_gene: NA
j_gene: TRBJ1-1
abundance: many
CDR3aa: CASSLVPGQLGITEAFF
CDR3nt: TGCGCCAGCAGCTTGGTACCCGGGCAGCTAGGCATTACTGAAGCTTTCTTT

len: 16
v_gene: TRBV11-2
d_gene: TRBD1
j_gene: TRBJ2-2
abundance: once
CDR3aa: CASTSGTGSNTGELLF
CDR3nt: TGTGCCAGCACCTCCGGGACAGGCTCGAACACCGGGGAGCTGCTTTTT

len: 14
v_gene: TRBV5-1
d_gene: NA
j_gene: TRBJ1-1
abundance: many
CDR3aa: CASSFRDMNTEAFF
CDR3nt: TGCGCCAGCAGCTTTCGGGACATGAACACTGAAGCTTTCTTT

len: 12
v_gene: TRBV12-3/TRBV12-4
d_gene: TRBD1
j_gene: TRBJ2-1
abundance: NA
CDR3aa: CASTPDRGMQFF
CDR3nt: TGTGCCAGCACCCCGGACAGGGGAATGCAGTTCTTC

len: 15
v_gene: TRBV9
d_gene: NA
j_gene: TRBJ2-5
abundance: few
CDR3aa: CASSVGPGRQETQYF
CDR3nt: TGTGCCAGCAGCGTTGGACCCGGACGGCAAGAGACCCAGTACTTC

len: 11
v_gene: TRBV5-1
d_gene: NA
j_gene: TRBJ2-7
abundance: many
CDR3aa: CASSSEYEQYF
CDR3nt: TGCGCCAGCAGCTCCGAATACGAGCAGTACTTC

len: 15
v_gene: TRBV14
d_gene: TRBD1
j_gene: TRBJ2-7
abundance: many
CDR3aa: CASSRAGTVSYEQYF
CDR3nt: TGTGCCAGCAGCCGCGCCGGGACAGTCTCCTACGAGCAGTACTTC

len: 16
v_gene: TRBV27
d_gene: TRBD1
j_gene: TRBJ2-2
abundance: many
CDR3aa: CASSYYGTGVTGELFF
CDR3nt: TGTGCCAGCAGTTATTATGGGACAGGGGTAACCGGGGAGCTGTTTTTT

len: 14
v_gene: TRBV5-6
d_gene: NA
j_gene: TRBJ2-3
abundance: many
CDR3aa: CASSGRSMTDTQYF
CDR3nt: TGTGCCAGCAGCGGCCGGTCGATGACAGATACGCAGTATTTT

len: 14
v_gene: TRBV20-1
d_gene: NA
j_gene: TRBJ2-3
abundance: many
CDR3aa: CSADHYSVTDTQYF
CDR3nt: TGCAGTGCCGACCATTATAGCGTCACAGATACGCAGTATTTT

len: 14
v_gene: TRBV20-1
d_gene: TRBD2
j_gene: TRBJ2-3
abundance: many
CDR3aa: CSARLLAVTDTQYF
CDR3nt: TGCAGTGCTAGGTTACTAGCGGTCACAGATACGCAGTATTTT

len: 14
v_gene: TRBV3-1
d_gene: NA
j_gene: TRBJ2-3
abundance: few
CDR3aa: CASSQDSASPTQYF
CDR3nt: TGTGCCAGCAGCCAAGATTCAGCATCGCCTACGCAGTATTTT

len: 13
v_gene: TRBV6-2/TRBV6-3
d_gene: NA
j_gene: TRBJ2-7
abundance: few
CDR3aa: CASNDWADYEQYF
CDR3nt: TGTGCCAGCAACGACTGGGCAGACTACGAGCAGTACTTC

len: 17
v_gene: TRBV11-2
d_gene: NA
j_gene: TRBJ2-1
abundance: NA
CDR3aa: CASSLVPLSGKNNEQFF
CDR3nt: TGTGCCAGCAGCTTAGTTCCCCTTAGCGGAAAGAACAATGAGCAGTTCTTC

len: 16
v_gene: TRBV7-2
d_gene: TRBD2
j_gene: TRBJ2-1
abundance: NA
CDR3aa: CASSSLAGGLYHEQFF
CDR3nt: TGTGCCAGCAGCTCCCTAGCGGGGGGGCTTTATCATGAGCAGTTCTTC

len: 15
v_gene: TRBV7-6
d_gene: NA
j_gene: TRBJ2-7
abundance: many
CDR3aa: CASSLGISGSYEQYF
CDR3nt: TGTGCCAGCAGCTTAGGAATATCCGGCTCCTACGAGCAGTACTTC

len: 16
v_gene: TRBV7-7
d_gene: NA
j_gene: TRBJ1-3
abundance: many
CDR3aa: CASSLNTGSAGNTIYF
CDR3nt: TGTGCCAGCAGCTTAAACACAGGGAGTGCTGGAAACACCATATATTTT

len: 15
v_gene: TRBV28
d_gene: NA
j_gene: TRBJ2-7
abundance: NA
CDR3aa: CASSLAGQLSYEQYF
CDR3nt: TGTGCCAGCAGTTTAGCAGGACAACTTAGCTACGAGCAGTACTTC

len: 16
v_gene: TRBV5-6
d_gene: TRBD1
j_gene: TRBJ1-2
abundance: NA
CDR3aa: CASSLGDRGPAWGYTF
CDR3nt: TGTGCCAGCAGCTTGGGCGACAGGGGCCCCGCCTGGGGCTACACCTTC

len: 15
v_gene: TRBV12-3/TRBV12-4
d_gene: TRBD1
j_gene: TRBJ1-4
abundance: many
CDR3aa: CASSLTGGSSEKLFF
CDR3nt: TGTGCCAGCAGTTTAACAGGGGGCTCAAGTGAAAAACTGTTTTTT

len: 15
v_gene: TRBV28
d_gene: NA
j_gene: TRBJ2-2
abundance: many
CDR3aa: CAGPPGQPNTGELFF
CDR3nt: TGTGCCGGACCTCCCGGACAACCGAACACCGGGGAGCTGTTTTTT

len: 14
v_gene: TRBV7-8
d_gene: NA
j_gene: TRBJ1-4
abundance: many
CDR3aa: CASSLDRNNEKLFF
CDR3nt: TGTGCCAGCAGCTTAGACAGGAATAATGAAAAACTGTTTTTT

len: 18
v_gene: TRBV4-1
d_gene: TRBD2
j_gene: TRBJ2-5
abundance: NA
CDR3aa: CASSPRGQREVWGETQYF
CDR3nt: TGCGCCAGCAGCCCCCGTGGCCAGCGGGAGGTATGGGGAGAGACCCAGTACTTC

len: 13
v_gene: TRBV6-5
d_gene: NA
j_gene: TRBJ1-2
abundance: many
CDR3aa: CASSYGGDYGYTF
CDR3nt: TGTGCCAGCAGTTACGGGGGCGACTATGGCTACACCTTC

len: 13
v_gene: TRBV12-3/TRBV12-4
d_gene: NA
j_gene: TRBJ2-5
abundance: once
CDR3aa: CASNFGSQETQYF
CDR3nt: TGTGCCAGCAATTTTGGATCTCAAGAGACCCAGTACTTC

len: 16
v_gene: TRBV6-1
d_gene: TRBD2
j_gene: TRBJ2-1
abundance: many
CDR3aa: CASSTPSSGGYNEQFF
CDR3nt: TGTGCCAGCAGTACCCCCTCTAGCGGGGGATACAATGAGCAGTTCTTC

len: 15
v_gene: TRBV6-2/TRBV6-3
d_gene: TRBD2
j_gene: TRBJ2-1
abundance: few
CDR3aa: CASRRGTSGPNEQFF
CDR3nt: TGTGCCAGCAGGCGGGGGACTAGCGGTCCTAATGAGCAGTTCTTC

len: 13
v_gene: TRBV28
d_gene: NA
j_gene: TRBJ2-3
abundance: NA
CDR3aa: CASSPLRQGTQYF
CDR3nt: TGTGCCAGCAGTCCCCTTCGGCAGGGCACGCAGTATTTT

len: 14
v_gene: TRBV20-1
d_gene: TRBD2
j_gene: TRBJ2-1
abundance: many
CDR3aa: CSASRLAGINEQFF
CDR3nt: TGCAGTGCTTCCCGACTAGCGGGGATTAATGAGCAGTTCTTC

len: 16
v_gene: TRBV18
d_gene: NA
j_gene: TRBJ2-3
abundance: few
CDR3aa: CASSPTQSTSTDTQYF
CDR3nt: TGTGCCAGCTCACCAACCCAATCGACTAGCACAGATACGCAGTATTTT

len: 14
v_gene: TRBV5-1
d_gene: TRBD1
j_gene: TRBJ1-2
abundance: NA
CDR3aa: CASSLLQDRGGYTF
CDR3nt: TGCGCCAGCAGCTTGCTACAGGACAGGGGCGGCTACACCTTC

len: 15
v_gene: TRBV6-1
d_gene: NA
j_gene: TRBJ2-3
abundance: few
CDR3aa: CASRRGTPRQDTQYF
CDR3nt: TGTGCCAGCAGGCGCGGGACACCCCGTCAAGATACGCAGTATTTT

len: 15
v_gene: TRBV5-1
d_gene: TRBD1
j_gene: TRBJ1-3
abundance: many
CDR3aa: CASSTGQNPGNTIYF
CDR3nt: TGCGCCAGCAGCACGGGACAGAATCCTGGAAACACCATATATTTT

len: 16
v_gene: TRBV12-3/TRBV12-4
d_gene: NA
j_gene: TRBJ1-5
abundance: many
CDR3aa: CASSLNTGAGNQPQHF
CDR3nt: TGTGCCAGCAGCTTGAACACGGGAGCGGGCAATCAGCCCCAGCATTTT

len: 13
v_gene: TRBV20-1
d_gene: NA
j_gene: TRBJ1-4
abundance: NA
CDR3aa: CSARGEREEKLFF
CDR3nt: TGCAGTGCTAGGGGTGAGAGGGAGGAAAAACTGTTTTTT

len: 13
v_gene: TRBV12-3/TRBV12-4
d_gene: NA
j_gene: TRBJ1-1
abundance: many
CDR3aa: CASSLVASTEAFF
CDR3nt: TGTGCCAGCAGTTTAGTTGCCTCCACTGAAGCTTTCTTT

len: 15
v_gene: TRBV5-1
d_gene: NA
j_gene: TRBJ1-4
abundance: many
CDR3aa: CASRETAAVNEKLFF
CDR3nt: TGCGCCAGCAGGGAGACCGCGGCGGTAAATGAAAAACTGTTTTTT

len: 13
v_gene: TRBV29-1
d_gene: TRBD1
j_gene: TRBJ1-1
abundance: many
CDR3aa: CSVMDRGVTEAFF
CDR3nt: TGCAGCGTTATGGACAGGGGGGTCACTGAAGCTTTCTTT

len: 14
v_gene: TRBV12-3/TRBV12-4
d_gene: NA
j_gene: TRBJ1-2
abundance: many
CDR3aa: CASRLGLELDGYTF
CDR3nt: TGTGCCAGCAGGCTGGGGCTTGAGTTGGATGGCTACACCTTC

len: 14
v_gene: TRBV6-2/TRBV6-3
d_gene: TRBD1
j_gene: TRBJ1-5
abundance: few
CDR3aa: CASRTGQEGQPQHF
CDR3nt: TGTGCCAGCAGAACCGGACAGGAAGGTCAGCCCCAGCATTTT

len: 14
v_gene: TRBV4-2
d_gene: NA
j_gene: TRBJ1-5
abundance: few
CDR3aa: CASSPGPTDRPQHF
CDR3nt: TGTGCCAGCAGCCCGGGACCGACCGATCGGCCCCAGCATTTT

len: 13
v_gene: TRBV3-1
d_gene: NA
j_gene: TRBJ1-5
abundance: many
CDR3aa: CASSQGGGQPQHF
CDR3nt: TGTGCCAGCAGCCAAGGGGGGGGTCAGCCCCAGCATTTT

len: 16
v_gene: TRBV5-1
d_gene: TRBD1
j_gene: TRBJ1-1
abundance: few
CDR3aa: CASSLGDRGGNTEAFF
CDR3nt: TGCGCCAGCAGCTTGGGGGACAGGGGAGGGAACACTGAAGCTTTCTTT

len: 15
v_gene: TRBV24-1
d_gene: TRBD1
j_gene: TRBJ2-1
abundance: few
CDR3aa: CATSDTGDSYNEQFF
CDR3nt: TGTGCCACCAGTGACACAGGGGACTCCTACAATGAGCAGTTCTTC

len: 16
v_gene: TRBV7-2
d_gene: NA
j_gene: TRBJ2-1
abundance: NA
CDR3aa: CASRTYVPGAYNEQFF
CDR3nt: TGTGCCAGCAGGACCTACGTGCCTGGGGCCTACAATGAGCAGTTCTTC

len: 15
v_gene: TRBV25-1
d_gene: NA
j_gene: TRBJ2-1
abundance: many
CDR3aa: CASSAEWGAHNEQFF
CDR3nt: TGTGCCAGCAGTGCAGAGTGGGGGGCCCACAATGAGCAGTTCTTC

len: 13
v_gene: TRBV29-1
d_gene: TRBD1
j_gene: TRBJ1-5
abundance: NA
CDR3aa: CSVETGGDQPQHF
CDR3nt: TGCAGCGTTGAGACAGGGGGCGATCAGCCCCAGCATTTT